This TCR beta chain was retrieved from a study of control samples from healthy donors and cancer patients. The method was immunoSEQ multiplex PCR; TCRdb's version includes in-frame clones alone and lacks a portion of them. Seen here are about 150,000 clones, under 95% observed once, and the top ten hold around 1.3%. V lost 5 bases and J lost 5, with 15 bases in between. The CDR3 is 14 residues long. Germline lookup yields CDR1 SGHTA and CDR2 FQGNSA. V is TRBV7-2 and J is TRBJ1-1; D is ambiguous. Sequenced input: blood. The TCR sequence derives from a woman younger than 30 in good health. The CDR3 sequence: CASSTEPRITEAFF. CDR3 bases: TGTGCCAGCAGCACCGAGCCTCGAATAACTGAAGCTTTCTTT.